The text below deals with one TCR beta chain. This record comes from a study of control samples from healthy donors and cancer patients. TCRdb's table, derived via immunoSEQ multiplex PCR, lists solely in-frame clones and lacks some. The data show around 150,000 clones, roughly 89% seen once. This CDR3 comprises 15 residues. The germline V gene has CDR1 DFQATT and CDR2 SNEGSKA (reference sequence). Trimming cost V 3 bases and J 3 bases, with 15 bases left between them. The genes are TRBV20-1 and TRBJ2-4; the D call may be TRBD1 or TRBD2 (5 bases each). The source is a man aged 30 to 45 in good health. Material for sequencing was blood. CDR3 amino acids: CSASGGSFDKNIQYF. The CDR3 nucleotides are TGCAGTGCTAGTGGGGGAAGTTTCGACAAAAACATTCAGTACTTC.